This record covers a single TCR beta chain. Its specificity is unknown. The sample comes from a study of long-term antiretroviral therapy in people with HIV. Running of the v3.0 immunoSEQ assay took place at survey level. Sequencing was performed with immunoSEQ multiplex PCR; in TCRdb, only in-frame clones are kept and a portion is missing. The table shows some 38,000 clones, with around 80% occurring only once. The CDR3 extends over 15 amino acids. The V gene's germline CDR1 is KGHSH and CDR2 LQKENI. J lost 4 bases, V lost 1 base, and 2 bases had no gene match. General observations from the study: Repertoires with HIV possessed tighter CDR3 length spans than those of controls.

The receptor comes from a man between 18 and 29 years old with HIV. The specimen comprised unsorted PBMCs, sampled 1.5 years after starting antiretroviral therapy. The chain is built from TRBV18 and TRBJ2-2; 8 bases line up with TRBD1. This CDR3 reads CASSPRQGATGELFF. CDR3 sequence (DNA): TGTGCCAGCTCACCACGCCAGGGGGCCACCGGGGAGCTGTTTTTT.